The 11 T cell receptor beta chains below all came from one sample that was sequenced in a study of T cell repertoires in aging, cancer and after chemotherapy. The template was genomic DNA from peripheral blood, not RNA. Multiplex touch-down PCR with TRB-A/B primers amplified rearranged V-D-J TRB sequences. MiXCR, run by TCRdb on the multiplex PCR reads, gives a single entry per CDR3 protein. The sample records 2,000 or so distinct CDR3 sequences, about 29% being singletons. The sample taken for sequencing was blood. Receptors originate from a human donor with a solid tumor.

This clonotype appeared once. A junction end diverges from the germline sequence, so it may reflect a read error. The J gene is TRBJ2-7, the V gene TRBV5-6; D remains unclear. The germline V gene has CDR1 SGHDT and CDR2 YYEEEE. This CDR3 has 14 residues. Written as DNA, the CDR3 is TGTGCCAGCAGCTTGGGGCAGGTCTCCTACAAGCAGTACTTC. As protein: CASSLGQVSYKQYF. The full variable domain, rest sourced from reference TRBV5-6 and TRBJ2-7, is DAGVTQSPTHLIKTRGQQVTLRCSPKSGHDTVSWYQQALGQGPQFIFQYYEEEERQRGNFPDRFSGHQFPNYSSELNVNALLLGDSALYLCASSLGQVSYKQYFGPGTRLTVT.

This clonotype was seen a handful of times. The J gene is TRBJ2-1, the V gene TRBV5-1; 8 bases align to TRBD2. Germline V gene sequence: CDR1 SGHRS, CDR2 YFSETQ. V lost 4 bases to trimming and J lost 2 bases; unmatched junction nucleotides: 5. The CDR3 runs 15 residues. This CDR3 is CASSLGLATYNEQFF. The CDR3 DNA reads as TGCGCCAGCAGCCTCGGACTAGCCACCTACAATGAGCAGTTCTTC.

On this clonotype: A much larger clonotype is one base distant, so this may be a read error. The chain uses TRBV7-2 and TRBJ2-5; tentatively, D is TRBD2 (5 bases). The germline CDR1 and CDR2 sequences are SGHTA and FQGNSA. The CDR3 has 15 amino acids. The CDR3 coding sequence is TGTGCCAGAAGCTTTACGATCTCCACGGGGGAGACCCAGTACTTC. Its translation is CARSFTISTGETQYF.

Sample share makes this clonotype large. J is TRBJ2-7 and V is TRBV7-6, with 10 bases matching TRBD1. V lost 7 bases, J lost 6 bases, and 12 bases stayed unmatched. Germline values: CDR1 SGHVS, CDR2 FNYEAQ. This CDR3 spans 15 amino acids. Here the CDR3 DNA reads TGTGCCAGCACCCAAGGGACAGGGGTTCCTGGCGAGCAGTACTTC. It translates to CASTQGTGVPGEQYF.

The chain couples TRBV6-5 to TRBJ1-6; no reliable D call. The CDR3 runs to 15 residues. Germline CDR1 reads MNHEY; CDR2 reads SVGAGI. Trimming stripped 2 bases from V and 6 bases from J, with 11 bases between. CDR3: CASSYGAGFNSPLHF. The CDR3, as DNA: TGTGCCAGCAGTTACGGAGCGGGGTTTAATTCACCCCTCCACTTT.

The chain is built from TRBV28 and TRBJ1-1, with 9 bases fitting TRBD1. CDR3 size: 14 residues. V dropped 7 bases and J dropped 5; count of bases not matched to a gene: 8. Germline V gives CDR1 MDHEN, CDR2 SYDVKM. CDR3 coding DNA: TGTGCCAGCATCATAACAGGGGGCCGGACTGAAGCTTTCTTT. This sequence encodes CASIITGGRTEAFF.

Relative to its sample, this clonotype is large. The genes are TRBV19 and TRBJ2-7, with D uncertain. Trimming removed 3 bases at V and 2 bases at J, with 8 bases between. The CDR3 runs to 13 residues. Germline V gene data show CDR1 as LNHDA and CDR2 as SQIVND (reference sequence). As DNA, the CDR3 is TGTGCCAGTAGTATTTCCGGGCCCTACGAGCAGTACTTC. Its translation: CASSISGPYEQYF.

The chain links TRBV6-2 or TRBV6-3 to TRBJ2-2, with a weak D call TRBD2 (5 bases). Germline V gene sequence: CDR1 MNHEY, CDR2 SVGEGT. This CDR3 region has 14 residues. Trimming left V 5 bases short and J 4 bases short, with 11 bases between. CDR3 residues: CASSSTGSTGELFF. In DNA form, the CDR3 reads TGTGCCAGCAGTAGTACGGGATCCACCGGGGAGCTGTTTTTT.

This rearrangement joins TRBV30 to TRBJ2-7; possibly TRBD1 or TRBD2 for D (5 bases each). V was shortened by 0 bases and J by 6 bases, with 12 bases between the two germline ends. The CDR3 has 13 amino acids. Germline assignment: CDR1 GTSNPN and CDR2 SVGIG (reference sequence). This CDR3 is CAWSVREGTEQYF. CDR3 sequence (DNA): TGTGCCTGGAGTGTAAGGGAAGGGACCGAGCAGTACTTC. The whole variable domain, filled in from reference TRBV30 and TRBJ2-7, reads SQTIHQWPATLVQPVGSPLSLECTVEGTSNPNLYWYRQAAGRGLQLLFYSVGIGQISSEVPQNLSASRPQDRQFILSSKKLLLSDSGFYLCAWSVREGTEQYFGPGTRLTVT.

The chain uses TRBV6-1 and TRBJ2-7; D is tentatively TRBD1 or TRBD2 (6 bases each). The germline gives CDR1 MNHNS, CDR2 SASEGT. The germline V and J ends were trimmed by 2 bases and 4 bases, with 15 bases remaining between them. The CDR3 covers 15 residues. The CDR3 nucleotides are TGTGCCAGCAGTGAAATCGGGGGCAGAGTTTACGAGCAGTACTTC. Encoded protein: CASSEIGGRVYEQYF.

This clonotype has a handful of counts. J is TRBJ2-7 and V is TRBV6-2 or TRBV6-3; D perhaps matches TRBD1 (6 bases). Germline CDR1 reads MNHEY; CDR2 reads SVGEGT. V gave up 6 bases and J gave up 2 bases, with 11 bases separating them. The CDR3 loop spans 13 amino acids. CDR3 sequence reads: CASRKTGAYEQYF. The DNA for the CDR3 is TGTGCCAGCAGAAAGACAGGAGCCTACGAGCAGTACTTC.